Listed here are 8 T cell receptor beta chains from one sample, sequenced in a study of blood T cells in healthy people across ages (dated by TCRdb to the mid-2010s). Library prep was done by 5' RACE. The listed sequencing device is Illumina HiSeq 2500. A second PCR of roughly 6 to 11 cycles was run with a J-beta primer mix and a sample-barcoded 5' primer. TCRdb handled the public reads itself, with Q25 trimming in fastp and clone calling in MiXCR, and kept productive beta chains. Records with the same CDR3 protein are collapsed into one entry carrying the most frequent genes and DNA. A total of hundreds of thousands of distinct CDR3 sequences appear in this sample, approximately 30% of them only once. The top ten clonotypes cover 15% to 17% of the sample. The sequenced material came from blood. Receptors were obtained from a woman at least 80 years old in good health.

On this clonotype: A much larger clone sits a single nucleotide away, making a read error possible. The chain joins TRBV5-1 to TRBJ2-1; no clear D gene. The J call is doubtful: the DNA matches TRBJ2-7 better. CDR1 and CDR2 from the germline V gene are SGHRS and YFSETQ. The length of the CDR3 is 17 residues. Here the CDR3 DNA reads TGCGCCAGTTCCAGGCTGATGGGCGGAAGCTCCTACAATGAGCAGTACTTC. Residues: CASSRLMGGSSYNEQYF.

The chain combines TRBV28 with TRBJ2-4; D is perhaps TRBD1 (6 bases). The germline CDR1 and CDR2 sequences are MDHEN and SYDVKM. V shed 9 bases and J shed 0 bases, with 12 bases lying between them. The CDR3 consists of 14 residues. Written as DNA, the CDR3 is TGTGCCAGTAAGACAGGATTAGCCAAAAACATTCAGTACTTC. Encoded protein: CASKTGLAKNIQYF.

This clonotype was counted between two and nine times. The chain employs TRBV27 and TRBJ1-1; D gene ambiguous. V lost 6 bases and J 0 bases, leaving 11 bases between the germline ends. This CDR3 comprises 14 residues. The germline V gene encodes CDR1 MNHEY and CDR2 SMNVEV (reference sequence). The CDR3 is CASRLRPVNTEAFF. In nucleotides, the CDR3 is TGTGCCAGCAGACTCCGACCTGTGAACACTGAAGCTTTCTTT.

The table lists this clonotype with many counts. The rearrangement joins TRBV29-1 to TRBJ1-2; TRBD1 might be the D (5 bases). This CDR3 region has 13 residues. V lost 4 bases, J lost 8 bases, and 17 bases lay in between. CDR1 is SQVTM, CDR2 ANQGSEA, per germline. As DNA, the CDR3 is TGCAGCGTTGGGGGTAACGCCCGGGGGGGCTACACCTTC. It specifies CSVGGNARGGYTF.

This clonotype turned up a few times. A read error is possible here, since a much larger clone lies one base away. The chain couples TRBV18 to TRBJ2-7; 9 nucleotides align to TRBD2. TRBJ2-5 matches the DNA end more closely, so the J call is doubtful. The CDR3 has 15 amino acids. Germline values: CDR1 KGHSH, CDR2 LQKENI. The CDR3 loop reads CAGSPAGGLKETQYF. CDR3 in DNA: TGTGCCGGCTCACCAGCGGGGGGATTGAAAGAGACCCAGTACTTC.

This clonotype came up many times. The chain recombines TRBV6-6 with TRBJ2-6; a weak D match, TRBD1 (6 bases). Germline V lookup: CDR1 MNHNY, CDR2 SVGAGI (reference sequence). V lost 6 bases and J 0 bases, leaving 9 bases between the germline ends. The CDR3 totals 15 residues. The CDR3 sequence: CASSDRTSGANVLTF. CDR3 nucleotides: TGTGCCAGCAGCGACAGGACCTCTGGGGCCAACGTCCTGACTTTC.

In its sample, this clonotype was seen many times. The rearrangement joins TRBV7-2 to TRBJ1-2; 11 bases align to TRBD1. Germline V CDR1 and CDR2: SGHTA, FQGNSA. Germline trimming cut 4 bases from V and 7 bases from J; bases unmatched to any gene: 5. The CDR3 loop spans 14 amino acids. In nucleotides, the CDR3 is TGTGCCAGCAGCTCGGACAGGGGGCGAAGTGGCTACACCTTC. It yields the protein CASSSDRGRSGYTF.

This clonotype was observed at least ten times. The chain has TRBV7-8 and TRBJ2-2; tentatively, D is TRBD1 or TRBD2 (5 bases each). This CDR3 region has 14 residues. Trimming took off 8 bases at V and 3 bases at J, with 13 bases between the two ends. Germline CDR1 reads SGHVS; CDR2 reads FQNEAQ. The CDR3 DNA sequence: TGTGCCAGCTGGGACCTGAGGGACACCGGGGAGCTGTTTTTT. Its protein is CASWDLRDTGELFF.